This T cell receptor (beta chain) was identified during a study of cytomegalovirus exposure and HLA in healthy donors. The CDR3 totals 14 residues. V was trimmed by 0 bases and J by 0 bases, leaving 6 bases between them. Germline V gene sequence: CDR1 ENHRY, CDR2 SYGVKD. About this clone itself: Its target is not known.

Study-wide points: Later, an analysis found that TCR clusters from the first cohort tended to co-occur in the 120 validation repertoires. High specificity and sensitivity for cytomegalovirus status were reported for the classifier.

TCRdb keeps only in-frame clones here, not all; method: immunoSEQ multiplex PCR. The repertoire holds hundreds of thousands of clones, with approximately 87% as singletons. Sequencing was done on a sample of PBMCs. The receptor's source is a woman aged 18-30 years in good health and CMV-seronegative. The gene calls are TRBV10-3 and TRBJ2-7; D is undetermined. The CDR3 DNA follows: TGTGCCATCAGTGAGTCGGGCAGCTCCTACGAGCAGTACTTC. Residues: CAISESGSSYEQYF.